The 31 T cell receptor beta chains reported below all come from one sample, sequenced in a study of T cells of healthy individuals. TCRdb ran MiXCR on the 5' RACE reads and lists one entry per CDR3 protein. The repertoire holds 85,000 to 100,000 distinct CDR3 sequences, with 17% as singletons. The receptors were gathered from a human donor in good health.

The chain joins TRBV6-5 to TRBJ2-3, with D possibly TRBD1 on 5 matching bases. Germline V lookup: CDR1 MNHEY, CDR2 SVGAGI. This CDR3 has 13 residues. V lost 6 bases and J lost 2, with 9 bases in between. The CDR3 is CASRPTATDTQYF. In nucleotides, the CDR3 is TGTGCCAGCAGGCCGACAGCCACAGATACGCAGTATTTT.

J is TRBJ1-5 and V is TRBV29-1; D perhaps matches TRBD1 (5 bases). Trimming cost V 5 bases and J 5 bases, with 19 bases left between them. CDR3 length: 15 amino acids. Germline V gene data show CDR1 as SQVTM and CDR2 as ANQGSEA. CDR3 sequence (DNA): TGCAGCGTTTCCGCAAATTACGGGGGGGATCAGCCCCAGCATTTT. It specifies CSVSANYGGDQPQHF.

The V gene is TRBV28, the J gene TRBJ2-7; D remains unclear. The ends were cut back, 4 bases at V and 2 bases at J, with 6 bases in the middle. The CDR3 consists of 12 residues. Germline V CDR1 and CDR2: MDHEN, SYDVKM. This chain's CDR3 is CASSSPPYEQYF. In DNA, the CDR3 is TGTGCCAGCAGTTCCCCACCCTACGAGCAGTACTTC.

V is TRBV11-2 and J is TRBJ2-7; D remains ambiguous. Trimming shortened V by 1 base and J by 6 bases, and 4 bases separated the two germline ends. This CDR3 comprises 11 residues. Germline CDR1 is SGHAT and CDR2 is FQNNGV. In DNA form, the CDR3 reads TGTGCCAGCAGCTTAGTCGTCGAGCAGTACTTC. It translates to CASSLVVEQYF.

This clonotype was seen repeatedly, ten times or more. The chain has TRBV29-1 and TRBJ2-7; TRBD1 is a possible D gene (6 bases). The CDR3 is 14 residues long. CDR1 and CDR2 from the germline V gene are SQVTM and ANQGSEA. V was pared by 6 bases and J by 1 base, with 16 bases between. The CDR3 region is CSVGGQFLSYEQYF. CDR3 in DNA: TGCAGCGTCGGAGGACAGTTCCTTTCCTACGAGCAGTACTTC.

This clonotype showed up many times. The chain employs TRBV7-9 and TRBJ2-1; no clear D. From germline, CDR1 is SEHNR and CDR2 FQNEAQ (reference sequence). This CDR3 comprises 15 residues. Trimming left V 5 bases short and J 0 bases short, with 11 bases between. This chain's CDR3 is CASSHPIGSYNEQFF. DNA for the CDR3: TGTGCCAGCAGCCACCCCATAGGCTCCTACAATGAGCAGTTCTTC.

The chain recombines TRBV20-1 with TRBJ1-5; tentative D call: TRBD1 (5 bases). Between the trimmed V and J ends, which lost 3 bases and 4 bases, there was a span of 16 bases. CDR3 length equals 15 residues. Germline CDR1 and CDR2: DFQATT and SNEGSKA (reference sequence). Here the CDR3 DNA reads TGCAGTGCTAGGGCGGGGGGTCTGAGAAATCAGCCCCAGCATTTT. Residues: CSARAGGLRNQPQHF.

Many counts were recorded for this clonotype. V and J are TRBV20-1 and TRBJ2-5; D gene ambiguous. The germline V gene has CDR1 DFQATT and CDR2 SNEGSKA (reference sequence). The CDR3 has 13 residues. V gave up 6 bases and J gave up 1 base, with 12 bases separating them. CDR3 amino acids: CSAPPNGQETQYF. CDR3 nucleotides: TGCAGTGCCCCTCCGAATGGCCAAGAGACCCAGTACTTC.

The V gene is TRBV6-4, the J gene TRBJ2-3; D may be TRBD1 or TRBD2 (5 bases each). Germline V gene data show CDR1 as MRHNA and CDR2 as SNTAGT. The CDR3 has 14 amino acids. V was clipped by 4 bases and J by 0 bases, with 8 bases between them. DNA of the CDR3: TGTGCCAGCAGTGGGGGGAATAGCACAGATACGCAGTATTTT. Translated, it gives CASSGGNSTDTQYF.

This rearrangement joins TRBV5-1 to TRBJ2-7; D call uncertain. Germline V gene sequence: CDR1 SGHRS, CDR2 YFSETQ. The CDR3 runs 14 residues. Trimming left V 4 bases short and J 2 bases short, with 13 bases between. CDR3 loop: CASSPQVSAYEQYF. The DNA of the CDR3 is TGCGCCAGCAGCCCCCAGGTATCGGCCTACGAGCAGTACTTC.

This clonotype was detected a few times. This rearrangement joins TRBV6-2 or TRBV6-3 to TRBJ2-3; 7 bases map to TRBD1. J was trimmed by 2 bases and V by 5 bases; bases with no gene match: 13. Germline V CDR1 and CDR2: MNHEY, SVGEGT. The CDR3 is 17 residues long. In nucleotides, the CDR3 is TGTGCCAGCAGTACGGTCCCTTTTAGGGGGCTCACAGATACGCAGTATTTT. Its protein product is CASSTVPFRGLTDTQYF.

This clonotype was found a few times. The chain has TRBV19 and TRBJ2-1; no clear D. The germline V and J ends were trimmed by 1 base and 1 base, with 14 bases remaining between them. There are 17 residues in the CDR3. Looked up from germline, CDR1 is LNHDA and CDR2 is SQIVND (reference sequence). CDR3 nucleotide sequence: TGTGCCAGTAGTATAGCCCAGTACACCCTATCCTACAATGAGCAGTTCTTC. The encoded protein is CASSIAQYTLSYNEQFF.

The chain joins TRBV10-3 to TRBJ2-1, with D perhaps matching TRBD2 (5 bases). The V end was cut by 10 bases, the J end by 2 bases, with 15 bases between. In germline, CDR1 is ENHRY, CDR2 SYGVKD. The CDR3 has 14 amino acids. CDR3 nucleotide sequence: TGTGCCACACACCCTCCGGAGGCCTACAATGAGCAGTTCTTC. Translated, it gives CATHPPEAYNEQFF.

This clonotype appeared a few times. The gene calls are TRBV7-8 and TRBJ2-3; D is possibly TRBD2 (5 bases). Germline values: CDR1 SGHVS, CDR2 FQNEAQ. The CDR3 totals 14 residues. V dropped 3 bases and J dropped 2 bases, with 9 bases sitting between them. CDR3 nucleotide sequence: TGTGCCAGCAGCTTGGGCGGGCTCACAGATACGCAGTATTTT. Translated: CASSLGGLTDTQYF.

This chain uses TRBV5-1 with TRBJ1-1, with a weak D call TRBD1 (6 bases). CDR1 SGHRS and CDR2 YFSETQ come from the germline V gene. Trimming stripped 6 bases from V and 1 base from J, with 16 bases between. CDR3 length: 15 residues. The CDR3 here is CASTTQQGKNTEAFF. CDR3 bases: TGCGCCAGCACCACCCAACAGGGCAAGAACACTGAAGCTTTCTTT.

There are a few counts of this clonotype. The chain uses TRBV9 and TRBJ2-1; tentatively, D is TRBD2 (6 bases). Germline-derived CDR1 and CDR2 are SGDLS and YYNGEE. Trimming stripped 0 bases from V and 4 bases from J, with 11 bases between. The CDR3 is made up of 15 amino acids. CDR3 residues: CASSVDGSTYNEQFF. CDR3 nucleotide sequence: TGTGCCAGCAGCGTAGACGGGAGCACATACAATGAGCAGTTCTTC.

This clonotype was observed at least ten times. V gene TRBV7-2 combines with J gene TRBJ1-2; 8 nucleotides match TRBD1. The J segment lost 3 bases and the V segment lost 5 bases, leaving 8 bases of the junction unmatched. Germline CDR1 reads SGHTA; CDR2 reads FQGNSA. This CDR3 is 15 amino acids long. In DNA form, the CDR3 reads TGTGCCAGCAGCCCAACGACAGGGGTAGACTATGGCTACACCTTC. Protein product: CASSPTTGVDYGYTF. The variable domain in full, completed from reference TRBV7-2 and TRBJ1-2, reads GAGVSQSPSNKVTEKGKDVELRCDPISGHTALYWYRQSLGQGLEFLIYFQGNSAPDKSGLPSDRFSAERTGGSVSTLTIQRTQQEDSAVYLCASSPTTGVDYGYTFGSGTRLTVV.

This clonotype was picked up a small number of times. The chain uses TRBV28 and TRBJ2-1; TRBD2 agrees at 13 bases. Per germline, CDR1 MDHEN and CDR2 SYDVKM. The CDR3 spans 16 residues. The trim removed 7 bases at V and 8 bases at J, leaving 11 bases unmatched. The CDR3: CASTTFGTSGTDEQFF. The CDR3, as DNA: TGTGCCAGCACCACCTTCGGGACTAGCGGGACGGATGAGCAGTTCTTC.

This clonotype was picked up many times. This rearrangement joins TRBV20-1 to TRBJ1-5; D is perhaps TRBD1 (5 bases). Germline loops: CDR1 DFQATT, CDR2 SNEGSKA (reference sequence). CDR3 size: 13 residues. Trimming took off 5 bases at V and 4 bases at J, with 12 bases between the two ends. The CDR3 loop reads CSALDSVNQPQHF. In DNA form, the CDR3 reads TGCAGTGCTCTCGACAGTGTGAATCAGCCCCAGCATTTT.

The CDR3 protein is CASSFTTTGTGYEQYF. The CDR3 nucleotides are TGTGCCAGCAGCTTTACCACTACAGGGACGGGGTACGAGCAGTACTTC. The chain uses TRBV7-6 and TRBJ2-7, with D perhaps TRBD1 (6 bases). CDR1 and CDR2 from the germline V gene are SGHVS and FNYEAQ. The CDR3 has 16 residues. V was cut by 3 bases and J by 4 bases, with 19 bases left in between.

At least ten counts were recorded for this clonotype. The chain employs TRBV5-1 and TRBJ2-1, with TRBD2 matching over 9 bases. Germline lookup yields CDR1 SGHRS and CDR2 YFSETQ. V was clipped by 0 bases and J by 5 bases; unmatched bases: 6. The CDR3 consists of 16 residues. CDR3 sequence reads: CASSLDWSSGNNEQFF. In nucleotides, the CDR3 is TGCGCCAGCAGCTTGGACTGGTCTAGCGGGAACAATGAGCAGTTCTTC.

This sequence joins TRBV12-3 or TRBV12-4 and TRBJ2-5; 7 bases line up with TRBD1. V gave up 6 bases and J gave up 3 bases; unmatched junction bases: 13. The CDR3 consists of 16 residues. The CDR3 nucleotides are TGTGCCAGCAGGGCCGACAGGGTTGGTGGCAAAGAGACCCAGTACTTC. Its translation: CASRADRVGGKETQYF.

In its sample, this clonotype was seen many times. The chain recombines TRBV4-1 with TRBJ1-6; 7 nucleotides align to TRBD1. The CDR3 totals 16 residues. V shed 3 bases and J 9 bases; nucleotides not matched to a gene: 11. Germline-derived CDR1 and CDR2 are MGHRA and YSYEKL. CDR3 region: CASSHPERGDSSPLHF. Here the CDR3 DNA reads TGCGCCAGCAGCCACCCAGAGAGAGGGGACAGTTCACCCCTCCACTTT.

The table lists this clonotype with many counts. The CDR3 region is CAWRARSNQPQHF. CDR3 coding DNA: TGTGCCTGGAGGGCCAGGAGCAATCAGCCCCAGCATTTT. This chain connects TRBV30 to TRBJ1-5; D not resolved. The length of the CDR3 is 13 residues. Trimming cost V 3 bases and J 1 base, with 7 bases left between them. Germline V lookup: CDR1 GTSNPN, CDR2 SVGIG (reference sequence).

This clonotype was detected many times. V and J are TRBV12-3 or TRBV12-4 and TRBJ2-3; the match to TRBD2 covers 8 bases. The CDR3 length is 15 residues. Trimming took 2 bases from V and 10 from J; bases not matched to a gene: 11. DNA for the CDR3: TGTGCCAGCAGTTTAACCTCCGGGGGGGGTCGAGCGCAGTATTTT. It translates to CASSLTSGGGRAQYF.

The table lists this clonotype with many counts. The V and J genes are TRBV20-1 and TRBJ2-7; D tentatively fits TRBD1 or TRBD2 (5 bases each). Trimming removed 7 bases at V and 5 bases at J, with 15 bases between. The CDR3 extends over 12 amino acids. Germline CDR1 and CDR2: DFQATT and SNEGSKA (reference sequence). The CDR3 loop is CSGRGLPHEQYF. DNA for the CDR3: TGCAGTGGCCGGGGCCTGCCCCACGAGCAGTACTTC.

This clonotype has more than one count but fewer than ten. The rearrangement joins TRBV5-5 to TRBJ2-3; D not resolved. Trimming pared 7 bases from V and 1 base from J, leaving 16 bases between. The CDR3 contains 15 residues. Germline CDR1 is SGHKS and CDR2 is YYEKEE (reference sequence). The CDR3 bases are TGTGCCAGCTGCGTGAAAAATCTACGCACAGATACGCAGTATTTT. It yields the protein CASCVKNLRTDTQYF. Filled out from reference TRBV5-5 and TRBJ2-3, the complete variable domain reads DAGVTQSPTHLIKTRGQQVTLRCSPISGHKSVSWYQQVLGQGPQFIFQYYEKEERGRGNFPDRFSARQFPNYSSELNVNALLLGDSALYLCASCVKNLRTDTQYFGPGTRLTVL.

This clonotype was detected a few times. The chain employs TRBV27 and TRBJ1-6; D not resolved. The germline CDR1 and CDR2 sequences are MNHEY and SMNVEV (reference sequence). V dropped 1 base and J dropped 4 bases, with 5 bases sitting between them. This CDR3 is built from 14 residues. CDR3 sequence: CASSLYGYNSPLHF. CDR3 bases: TGTGCCAGCAGTTTATACGGGTATAATTCACCCCTCCACTTT.

The J gene is TRBJ2-1, the V gene TRBV19; 14 bases line up with TRBD2. The CDR3 has 17 residues. Germline V gives CDR1 LNHDA, CDR2 SQIVND (reference sequence). Trimming at V came to 0 bases and at J to 9 bases, leaving 7 bases not matched to a gene. The CDR3: CASSIDGTSGGLGEQFF. In nucleotides, the CDR3 is TGTGCCAGTAGTATAGATGGGACTAGCGGGGGCCTGGGTGAGCAGTTCTTC.

V is TRBV5-1 and J is TRBJ1-5; unclear D gene. This CDR3 region has 15 residues. Germline lookup yields CDR1 SGHRS and CDR2 YFSETQ. Trimming stripped 2 bases from V and 6 bases from J, with 15 bases between. Here the CDR3 DNA reads TGCGCCAGCAGCTTTACGGGAGGGATTTCTCAGCCCCAGCATTTT. It translates to CASSFTGGISQPQHF.

This clonotype was seen many times. The chain joins TRBV7-3 to TRBJ1-1; no clear D. Germline CDR1 reads SGHTA; CDR2 reads FQGTGA. The V end lost 2 bases, the J end lost 2 bases, and 6 bases lay between the germline ends. CDR3 size: 13 residues. The DNA of the CDR3 is TGTGCCAGCAGCTTAGAGGCTAACACTGAAGCTTTCTTT. Protein sequence: CASSLEANTEAFF.